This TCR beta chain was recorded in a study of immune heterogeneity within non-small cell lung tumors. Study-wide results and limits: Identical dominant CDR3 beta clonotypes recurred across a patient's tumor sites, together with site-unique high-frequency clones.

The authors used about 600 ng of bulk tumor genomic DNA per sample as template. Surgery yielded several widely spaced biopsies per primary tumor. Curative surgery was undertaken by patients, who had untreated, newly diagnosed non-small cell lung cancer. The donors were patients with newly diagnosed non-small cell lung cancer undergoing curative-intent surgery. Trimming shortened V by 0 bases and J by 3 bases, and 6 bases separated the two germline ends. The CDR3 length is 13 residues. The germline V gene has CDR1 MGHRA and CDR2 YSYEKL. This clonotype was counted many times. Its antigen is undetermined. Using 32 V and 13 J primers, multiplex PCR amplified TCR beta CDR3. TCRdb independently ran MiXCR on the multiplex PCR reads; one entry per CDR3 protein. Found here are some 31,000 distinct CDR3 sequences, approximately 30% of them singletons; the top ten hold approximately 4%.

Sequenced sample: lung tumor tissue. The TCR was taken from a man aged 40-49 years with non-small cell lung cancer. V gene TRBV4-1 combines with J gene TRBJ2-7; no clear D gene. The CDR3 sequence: CASSQEPGYEQYF. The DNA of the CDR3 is TGCGCCAGCAGCCAAGAACCGGGCTACGAGCAGTACTTC.